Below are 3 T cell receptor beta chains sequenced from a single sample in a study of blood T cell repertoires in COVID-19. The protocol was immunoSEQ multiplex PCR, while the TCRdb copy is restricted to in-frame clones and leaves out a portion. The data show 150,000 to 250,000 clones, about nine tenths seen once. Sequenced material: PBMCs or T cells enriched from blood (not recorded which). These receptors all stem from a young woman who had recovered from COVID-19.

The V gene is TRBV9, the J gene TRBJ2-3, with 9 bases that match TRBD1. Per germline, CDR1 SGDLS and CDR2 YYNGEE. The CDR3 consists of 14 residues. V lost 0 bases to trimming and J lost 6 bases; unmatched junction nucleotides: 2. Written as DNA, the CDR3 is TGTGCCAGCAGCGTAGGGGGGACAGGGGATACGCAGTATTTT. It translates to CASSVGGTGDTQYF. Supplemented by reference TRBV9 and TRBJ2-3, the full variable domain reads DSGVTQTPKHLITATGQRVTLRCSPRSGDLSVYWYQQSLDQGLQFLIQYYNGEERAKGNILERFSAQQFPDLHSELNLSSLELGDSALYFCASSVGGTGDTQYFGPGTRLTVL.

The CDR3 DNA follows: TGTGCCAGCTCGCCCGATCTCACAAATGAGCAGTTCTTC. Translating it yields CASSPDLTNEQFF. V is TRBV18 and J is TRBJ2-1; no reliable D call. CDR1 is KGHSH and CDR2 is LQKENI in the germline V gene. V was shortened by 6 bases and J by 7 bases, with 13 bases between the two germline ends. The length of the CDR3 is 13 residues.

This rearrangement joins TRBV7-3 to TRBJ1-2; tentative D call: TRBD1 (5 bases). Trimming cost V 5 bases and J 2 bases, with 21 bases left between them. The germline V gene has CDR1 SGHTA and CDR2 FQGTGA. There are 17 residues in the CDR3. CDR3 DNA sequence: TGTGCCAGCAGCCTCGGAGCAGGGTACCTACCCAACTATGGCTACACCTTC. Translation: CASSLGAGYLPNYGYTF.